Presented here are 23 T cell receptor beta chains from one specimen sequenced in a study of blood T cell repertoires in COVID-19. Repertoires were generated with immunoSEQ multiplex PCR, while TCRdb's copy carries only in-frame clones and drops some. The top ten clones hold roughly 2% of a sample with some 250,000 clones, about 83% of them seen once. Input material: peripheral blood. Every receptor here comes from a man under 40 who had recovered from COVID-19.

The chain uses TRBV6-1 and TRBJ2-7; 8 bases are shared with TRBD2. V lost 1 base, J lost 4 bases, and 18 bases stayed unmatched. From germline, CDR1 is MNHNS and CDR2 SASEGT. The CDR3 is made up of 19 amino acids. CDR3 in DNA: TGTGCCAGCAGTGAAGGTCGTGGGGTCCAGCGGGGGCGTTTTTACGAGCAGTACGTC. Its protein product is CASSEGRGVQRGRFYEQYV.

The chain is built from TRBV6-6 and TRBJ1-4; D is undetermined. Looked up from germline, CDR1 is MNHNY and CDR2 is SVGAGI (reference sequence). V was clipped by 0 bases and J by 6 bases, with 8 bases between them. This CDR3 is 14 amino acids long. The CDR3 DNA is TGTGCCAGCAGTTACTCGGCACCCGATGAAAAACTGTTTTTT. This gives the protein CASSYSAPDEKLFF.

The rearrangement joins TRBV4-1 to TRBJ2-2; 9 positions match TRBD2. The CDR3 loop spans 17 amino acids. Germline loops: CDR1 MGHRA, CDR2 YSYEKL. Losses at the gene ends were 4 bases for V and 5 bases for J; bases not matched to a gene: 11. The CDR3 reads CASSRIAGALETGELFF. The CDR3, as DNA: TGCGCCAGCAGCCGCATAGCGGGGGCCCTTGAGACCGGGGAGCTGTTTTTT.

This clone was seen a single time. This chain uses TRBV10-3 with TRBJ1-1; a weak D match, TRBD1 (6 bases). CDR3 length equals 13 residues. CDR1 is ENHRY, CDR2 SYGVKD, per germline. V gave up 4 bases and J gave up 4 bases, with 10 bases separating them. The CDR3 region has the DNA TGTGCCATCAGTGGAAAAGGGGGCACTGAAGCTTTCTTT. Translating gives CAISGKGGTEAFF.

The rearrangement links TRBV10-3 to TRBJ2-5; 7 nucleotides align to TRBD2. Germline V gene lookup returns CDR1 ENHRY and CDR2 SYGVKD. The CDR3 has 14 amino acids. With 2 bases clipped from V and 7 bases from J, the junction kept 7 bases outside the gene matches. DNA for the CDR3: TGTGCCATCAGTGAGAGATCGGGAGGCTGGACCCAGTACTTC. This encodes CAISERSGGWTQYF.

Only a few counts were recorded for this clone. The chain is built from TRBV6-1 and TRBJ1-6; no reliable D call. The germline CDR1 and CDR2 sequences are MNHNS and SASEGT. The CDR3 sequence is 16 residues long. Trimming removed 1 base at V and 8 bases at J, with 15 bases between. The CDR3 loop is CASSEGAWVVDSPLHF. The CDR3 nucleotides are TGTGCCAGCAGTGAAGGGGCCTGGGTAGTCGATTCACCCCTCCACTTT.

In regard to this clone: The germline gene is not matched at one end of the junction; a read error may be the cause. The gene calls are TRBV12-3 or TRBV12-4 and TRBJ1-3; maybe TRBD1 (6 bases). This CDR3 comprises 13 residues. CDR3 region: CASSSTVQDRPRF. The CDR3 nucleotides read TGTGCCAGCAGTTCCACAGTCCAAGACAGGCCTCGATTT.

The rearrangement links TRBV6-6 to TRBJ1-3; weak D call: TRBD1 (5 bases). Germline lookup yields CDR1 MNHNY and CDR2 SVGAGI (reference sequence). V was shortened by 11 bases and J by 2 bases, with 7 bases between the two germline ends. The CDR3 spans 11 residues. This CDR3 is CAAGTGNTIYF. CDR3 bases: TGTGCCGCAGGGACTGGAAACACCATATATTTT.

The chain employs TRBV19 and TRBJ1-5, with a possible D match to TRBD1 (6 bases). Germline V gives CDR1 LNHDA, CDR2 SQIVND (reference sequence). V was pared by 4 bases and J by 1 base, with 11 bases between. This CDR3 contains 15 residues. The CDR3 loop reads CASSTTGLSNQPQHF. DNA of the CDR3: TGTGCCAGTAGTACAACAGGGCTGAGCAATCAGCCCCAGCATTTT.

The chain recombines TRBV2 with TRBJ1-5; D ambiguous. The CDR3 contains 15 residues. Germline V gene sequence: CDR1 SNHLY, CDR2 FYNNEI. V lost 7 bases, J lost 0 bases, and 13 bases lay in between. The CDR3 reads CASTMDGGSNQPQHF. CDR3 coding DNA: TGTGCCAGCACTATGGACGGAGGTAGCAATCAGCCCCAGCATTTT.

The CDR3 protein is CASSQLEEKLFF. CDR3 nucleotide sequence: TGTGCCAGCAGCCAACTCGAGGAAAAACTGTTTTTT. V gene TRBV3-1 (or the pseudogene TRBV3-2) combines with J gene TRBJ1-4; D is unclear. V was shortened by 2 bases and J by 8 bases, with 6 bases between the two germline ends. CDR1 is LGHDT, CDR2 YNNKEL, per germline (reference sequence). The CDR3 length is 12 residues.

This chain connects TRBV6-5 to TRBJ2-7; 8 bases map to TRBD1. The trim removed 5 bases at V and 0 bases at J, leaving 6 bases unmatched. The CDR3 is made up of 15 amino acids. In germline, CDR1 is MNHEY, CDR2 SVGAGI. The CDR3 protein is CASSQDRVSSYEQYF. The CDR3 nucleotides read TGTGCCAGCAGTCAGGACAGGGTTAGCTCCTACGAGCAGTACTTC.

This chain joins TRBV7-9 and TRBJ1-1; TRBD1 matches at 8 bases. V was clipped by 3 bases and J by 0 bases; unmatched bases: 12. Germline V lookup: CDR1 SEHNR, CDR2 FQNEAQ (reference sequence). This CDR3 comprises 18 residues. In DNA, the CDR3 is TGTGCCAGCAGCTTCTCGTACAGGGGGGCGAACATGAACACTGAAGCTTTCTTT. Protein product: CASSFSYRGANMNTEAFF. The variable domain in full, with the rest retrieved from reference TRBV7-9 and TRBJ1-1, is DTGVSQNPRHKITKRGQNVTFRCDPISEHNRLYWYRQTLGQGPEFLTYFQNEAQLEKSRLLSDRFSAERPKGSFSTLEIQRTEQGDSAMYLCASSFSYRGANMNTEAFFGQGTRLTVV.

This clone has a single count. The CDR3 nucleotides are TGTGCCAGCAGCTTACTACAGGGATTTGGGAACACCATATATTTT. It encodes CASSLLQGFGNTIYF. This sequence joins TRBV5-6 and TRBJ1-3, with D maybe TRBD1 (6 bases). The germline V gene has CDR1 SGHDT and CDR2 YYEEEE. V lost 2 bases, J lost 7 bases, and 16 bases lay in between. The CDR3 extends over 15 amino acids. The complete variable domain, with remaining parts taken from reference TRBV5-6 and TRBJ1-3, reads DAGVTQSPTHLIKTRGQQVTLRCSPKSGHDTVSWYQQALGQGPQFIFQYYEEEERQRGNFPDRFSGHQFPNYSSELNVNALLLGDSALYLCASSLLQGFGNTIYFGEGSWLTVV.

The rearrangement links TRBV5-5 to TRBJ1-1, with TRBD1 matching over 9 bases. Germline V gene sequence: CDR1 SGHKS, CDR2 YYEKEE (reference sequence). The CDR3 consists of 14 residues. J lost 5 bases, V lost 5 bases, and 7 bases had no gene match. The CDR3 here is CASRTGGVLTEAFF. CDR3 nucleotides: TGTGCCAGCAGGACAGGGGGTGTGTTGACTGAAGCTTTCTTT.

The gene calls are TRBV23-1 and TRBJ2-3, with no clear D. TRBV23-1 is annotated as an ORF whose role is uncertain. V was cut by 3 bases and J by 3 bases, with 19 bases left in between. The CDR3 length is 17 residues. The CDR3 region has the DNA TGCGCCAGCAGTCATCACCGACACATGAGCTTAACAGATACGCAGTATTTT. Amino acids: CASSHHRHMSLTDTQYF.

The chain couples TRBV11-2 to TRBJ2-1, with TRBD2 identical over 8 bases. The CDR3 loop spans 18 amino acids. From germline, CDR1 is SGHAT and CDR2 FQNNGV. V was clipped by 5 bases and J by 1 base; unmatched bases: 13. CDR3 region: CASSPALGRGGSYNEQFF. In DNA, the CDR3 is TGTGCCAGCAGCCCCGCCCTTGGACGGGGGGGTTCCTACAATGAGCAGTTCTTC. The complete variable domain, with remaining parts taken from reference TRBV11-2 and TRBJ2-1, reads EAGVAQSPRYKIIEKRQSVAFWCNPISGHATLYWYQQILGQGPKLLIQFQNNGVVDDSQLPKDRFSAERLKGVDSTLKIQPAKLEDSAVYLCASSPALGRGGSYNEQFFGPGTRLTVL.

The chain recombines TRBV5-1 with TRBJ2-3, with 13 positions matching TRBD2. The CDR3 totals 13 residues. Trimming removed 5 bases from V and 6 bases from J; junction bases left unmatched: 0. Germline V CDR1 and CDR2: SGHRS, YFSETQ. CDR3 DNA sequence: TGCGCCAGCAGGACTAGCGGGGGGGATACGCAGTATTTT. The encoded protein is CASRTSGGDTQYF.

The V gene is TRBV7-3, the J gene TRBJ2-2; 9 bases match TRBD2. V trimming: 3 bases; J trimming: 4 bases; junction bases outside the gene matches: 3. The V gene's germline CDR1 is SGHTA and CDR2 FQGTGA. CDR3 length equals 15 residues. The chain's CDR3 is CASSFGGGATGELFF. The CDR3 region has the DNA TGTGCCAGCAGCTTCGGCGGGGGGGCCACCGGGGAGCTGTTTTTT.

The chain uses TRBV30 and TRBJ2-2; the D gene is possibly TRBD2 (5 bases). The CDR3 is made up of 10 amino acids. Germline V gene data show CDR1 as GTSNPN and CDR2 as SVGIG (reference sequence). CDR3 residues: CSHGAGELFF. The CDR3 DNA follows: TGTTCCCACGGGGCCGGGGAGCTGTTTTTT. Supplemented by reference TRBV30 and TRBJ2-2, the full variable domain reads SQTIHQWPATLVQPVGSPLSLECTVEGTSNPNLYWYRQAAGRGLQLLFYSVGIGQISSEVPQNLSASRPQDRQFILSSKKLLLSDSGFYLCSHGAGELFFGEGSRLTVL.

This chain uses TRBV5-4 with TRBJ1-1, with no clear D. The germline V and J ends were trimmed by 2 bases and 5 bases, with 19 bases remaining between them. The CDR3 is 16 amino acids. Germline CDR1 is SGHNT and CDR2 is YYREEE (reference sequence). The CDR3 loop is CASSFRGVYRRTEAFF. CDR3 bases: TGTGCCAGCAGCTTTCGCGGAGTATATCGACGAACTGAAGCTTTCTTT.

The V call is TRBV11-2, the J call TRBJ1-2, with TRBD1 matching over 7 bases. This CDR3 is 15 amino acids long. V shed 2 bases, J shed 4 bases, and the junction held 7 bases outside the gene matches. Per germline, CDR1 SGHAT and CDR2 FQNNGV. This CDR3 is CASSLNRGSGYGYTF. As DNA, the CDR3 is TGTGCCAGCAGCTTAAACAGGGGATCGGGCTATGGCTACACCTTC.

V gene TRBV5-1 combines with J gene TRBJ1-6; possibly TRBD1 for D (5 bases). CDR1 and CDR2 from the germline V gene are SGHRS and YFSETQ. This CDR3 spans 14 amino acids. The V gene lost 5 bases and the J gene lost 6 bases, with 12 bases spanning the gap. CDR3 nucleotides: TGCGCCAGCAGACCCCCCGACAGTAATTCACCCCTCCACTTT. The encoded protein is CASRPPDSNSPLHF.